Listed below are T cell receptor beta chains from one sample, sequenced in a study of T cell changes during pregnancy in multiple sclerosis. Libraries were prepared by immunoSEQ multiplex PCR; TCRdb keeps only in-frame clonotypes and omits some of them. The sample records 35,000 to 45,000 clones, more than 85% being singletons. The sample was CD4+ T cells from peripheral blood mononuclear cells, taken after pregnancy. Receptor source: a female donor in good health, enrolled as a control in a pregnancy study. The CDR3 runs from the conserved cysteine through the conserved F or W. The order of the fields is J gene, V gene, CDR3 protein.

TRBJ1-2	TRBV29-1	CSVGENYGYTF
TRBJ1-1	TRBV9	CASSVGQANTNTEAFF
TRBJ2-7	TRBV5-5	CASSWDSDPYEQYF
TRBJ1-1	TRBV7-2	CASSYHRATEAFF
TRBJ1-2	TRBV9	CASSPSGGEGYGYTF
TRBJ2-5	TRBV5-1	CASSAGQGWAQYF
TRBJ2-7	TRBV11-3	CASSSHRDSYEQYF
TRBJ2-7	TRBV7-6	CASSSRAGQGIDEQYF
TRBJ2-7	TRBV4-2	CASSLGLAGIRAYEQYF
TRBJ1-1	TRBV25-1	CASRQGNTEAFF
TRBJ1-3	TRBV6-5	CASRAVSVDTIYF
TRBJ2-1	TRBV2	CASSRDRGSDEQFF
TRBJ2-5	TRBV5-1	CASSRQSGVQETQYF
TRBJ2-1	TRBV28	CASKTGTSNEQFF
TRBJ1-2	TRBV19	CASRAGGRNYYGYTF
TRBJ2-5	TRBV30	CAWSVPPPGETQYF
TRBJ2-5	TRBV11-2	CASSLVLEQETQYF
TRBJ2-2	TRBV9	CASSVGSSGVTGELFF
TRBJ2-7	TRBV28	CASSLAGGYEQYF
TRBJ1-2	TRBV16	CASSQSDSYGYTF
TRBJ2-5	TRBV7-2	CASSLVGLAGGETQYF
TRBJ2-7	TRBV28	CASSFPGGTYEQYF
TRBJ1-2	TRBV19	CASSPSRGDGYTF
TRBJ2-3	TRBV9	CASSVGSSPSGGPQYF
TRBJ2-5	TRBV28	CASSLHSQETQYF
TRBJ1-1	TRBV6-5	CASSYFTRGNTEAFF
TRBJ1-2	TRBV6-1	CASRLGRGVDYGYTF
TRBJ1-5	TRBV27	CASSSTGAREQPQHF